This T cell receptor beta chain is drawn from a study of regulatory T cells in long-lasting Graves disease. In building TCR beta libraries, iRepertoire HTBI primers were used together with Arm-PCR of CDR3 regions. TCRdb re-called the multiplex PCR reads through MiXCR, storing one row per CDR3 protein. Among 620,000 or so distinct CDR3 sequences, 15% to 20% were seen once, and the ten largest hold roughly 18%. V was clipped by 6 bases and J by 5 bases; unmatched bases: 13. Germline V lookup: CDR1 SNHLY, CDR2 FYNNEI. The CDR3 loop spans 18 amino acids. Time point described: newly diagnosed GD, antithyroid drugs for less than 3 months. Extracted PBMC RNA gave rise to the TCR library. The same specimen was also included in a second study, on T cells in Graves' hyperthyroidism and ophthalmopathy.

The V gene is TRBV2, the J gene TRBJ2-2; 12 bases agree with TRBD2. Here the sequenced sample was peripheral blood mononuclear cells (PBMCs), taken at new diagnosis, from a patient treated with antithyroid drugs. The receptor was derived from a woman aged 30 to 39 with Graves disease. CDR3 loop: CASSGRLLAGGGTGELFF. For the CDR3, the DNA is TGTGCCAGCAGCGGGAGGCTACTAGCGGGAGGTGGTACCGGGGAGCTGTTTTTT.